The 17 T cell receptor beta chains below all came from one sample that was sequenced in a study of cytomegalovirus exposure and HLA in healthy donors. Amplification used 60 Vbeta primers and 13 Jbeta primers. Sequencing used immunoSEQ multiplex PCR; TCRdb keeps in-frame clones, though not all of them. This table holds 80,000 to 95,000 clones, about 85% found once. The sequenced sample consisted of PBMCs. These receptors originate from a woman aged 40 to 49 in good health and CMV-seropositive.

The V gene is TRBV18, the J gene TRBJ2-7; 9 positions agree with TRBD1. The CDR3 extends over 14 amino acids. From germline, CDR1 is KGHSH and CDR2 LQKENI. V lost 0 bases to trimming and J lost 6 bases; unmatched junction nucleotides: 3. The CDR3 DNA reads as TGTGCCAGCTCACCACCGGGACAGGGATCCGAGCAGTACTTC. Residues: CASSPPGQGSEQYF.

The V and J genes are TRBV7-8 and TRBJ2-2; 10 positions match TRBD2. After removal of 5 bases from V and 2 bases from J, the junction contained 5 bases not matched to a gene. CDR3 size: 16 residues. In germline, CDR1 is SGHVS, CDR2 FQNEAQ. The CDR3 DNA reads TGTGCCAGCAGCCCCCGGACTAGCGGCAACACCGGGGAGCTGTTTTTT. Its protein is CASSPRTSGNTGELFF.

The chain links TRBV4-3 to TRBJ2-7, with 9 bases fitting TRBD1. CDR3 size: 15 residues. The junction had 4 bases not matched to a gene; V was cut back by 0 bases and J by 4 bases. In germline, CDR1 is LGHNA, CDR2 YSLEER. The CDR3 reads CASSQDRTGEYEQYF. In DNA, the CDR3 is TGCGCCAGCAGCCAAGACCGGACAGGGGAATACGAGCAGTACTTC.

V is TRBV7-9 and J is TRBJ1-1, with D unresolved. Germline-derived CDR1 and CDR2 are SEHNR and FQNEAQ (reference sequence). The CDR3 runs to 17 residues. Trimming removed 1 base at V and 1 base at J, with 16 bases between. CDR3 sequence reads: CASSLVSLRRKNTEAFF. The CDR3 DNA sequence: TGTGCCAGCAGCTTAGTTAGTTTGCGGAGGAAGAACACTGAAGCTTTCTTT.

The CDR3 bases are TGTGCCAGCAGTTGGACTAGCGGGAGTGATGAGCAGTTCTTC. Protein sequence: CASSWTSGSDEQFF. The V gene is TRBV2, the J gene TRBJ2-1, with 13 bases lining up with TRBD2. V shed 5 bases and J 8 bases; nucleotides not matched to a gene: 3. The CDR3 covers 14 residues. Germline lookup yields CDR1 SNHLY and CDR2 FYNNEI.

The chain couples TRBV4-3 to TRBJ1-1; 8 bases map to TRBD1. Germline V gives CDR1 LGHNA, CDR2 YSLEER. The CDR3 length is 16 residues. J gave up 0 bases and V 1 base, and 4 bases lay outside the gene matches. The CDR3 loop reads CASSQGTGPLNTEAFF. In DNA, the CDR3 is TGCGCCAGCAGCCAAGGGACAGGGCCGTTGAACACTGAAGCTTTCTTT.

This clone occurred a few times. This sequence joins TRBV18 and TRBJ2-3; 8 bases line up with TRBD2. V dropped 1 base and J dropped 1; count of bases not matched to a gene: 7. This CDR3 comprises 17 residues. Germline CDR1 and CDR2: KGHSH and LQKENI. CDR3: CASSPRGIAGRTDTQYF. The CDR3 DNA reads as TGTGCCAGCTCACCACGCGGAATAGCGGGGCGCACAGATACGCAGTATTTT. Looking up the rest from reference TRBV18 and TRBJ2-3 gives the full variable domain: NAGVMQNPRHLVRRRGQEARLRCSPMKGHSHVYWYRQLPEEGLKFMVYLQKENIIDESGMPKERFSAEFPKEGPSILRIQQVVRGDSAAYFCASSPRGIAGRTDTQYFGPGTRLTVL.

The chain carries TRBV5-6 and TRBJ2-3; 8 nucleotides line up with TRBD2. The CDR3 length is 14 residues. Germline assignment: CDR1 SGHDT and CDR2 YYEEEE. The junction had 8 bases not matched to a gene; V was cut back by 4 bases and J by 7 bases. The CDR3 is CASSPGLGMYTQYF. In nucleotides, the CDR3 is TGTGCCAGCAGCCCGGGACTAGGAATGTATACGCAGTATTTT.

The chain carries TRBV6-5 and TRBJ1-2, with TRBD1 matching 8 bases. The germline gives CDR1 MNHEY, CDR2 SVGAGI. The junction had 7 bases not matched to a gene; V was cut back by 6 bases and J by 7 bases. CDR3 length: 13 amino acids. CDR3 bases: TGTGCCAGCAGAACCGGGACAGGCTTTGGCTACACCTTC. Amino acid sequence: CASRTGTGFGYTF.

In this sample, this clone turned up a few times. The rearrangement joins TRBV7-3 to TRBJ1-3; TRBD1 might be the D (6 bases). V was clipped by 5 bases and J by 6 bases, with 20 bases between them. This CDR3 region has 16 residues. CDR1 is SGHTA, CDR2 FQGTGA, per germline. The CDR3 protein is CASSLSGVGAENTIYF. The CDR3 nucleotides are TGTGCCAGCAGCCTCAGTGGTGTGGGGGCCGAAAACACCATATATTTT.

The V gene is TRBV6-1, the J gene TRBJ1-4; D not certain. There are 15 residues in the CDR3. The germline CDR1 and CDR2 sequences are MNHNS and SASEGT. V lost 4 bases and J 2 bases, leaving 11 bases between the germline ends. Here the CDR3 reads CASSGLGVTNEKLFF. Here the CDR3 DNA reads TGTGCCAGCAGTGGTCTCGGGGTCACTAATGAAAAACTGTTTTTT.

The chain uses TRBV5-6 and TRBJ1-6; D perhaps matches TRBD1 (5 bases). V lost 4 bases, J lost 7 bases, and 15 bases lay in between. The CDR3 spans 15 residues. Germline V gives CDR1 SGHDT, CDR2 YYEEEE. CDR3 sequence: CASSPGRGWNSPLHF. In DNA, the CDR3 is TGTGCCAGCAGCCCTGGGCGGGGGTGGAATTCACCCCTCCACTTT.

This chain connects TRBV25-1 to TRBJ2-7; tentative D call: TRBD1 (6 bases). Per germline, CDR1 MGHDK and CDR2 SYGVNS. V was trimmed by 3 bases and J by 2 bases, leaving 11 bases between them. The CDR3 covers 14 residues. The CDR3 protein is CASSEGAVAYEQYF. In DNA, the CDR3 is TGTGCCAGCAGTGAGGGGGCAGTTGCCTACGAGCAGTACTTC.

V usage is TRBV10-3 and J usage is TRBJ1-1, with D perhaps matching TRBD1 (5 bases). The V gene lost 6 bases and the J gene lost 7 bases, with 18 bases spanning the gap. This CDR3 region has 14 residues. Per germline, CDR1 ENHRY and CDR2 SYGVKD. CDR3 protein: CAISETRSQGEAFF. The CDR3 DNA follows: TGTGCCATCAGCGAAACCCGGTCTCAGGGTGAAGCTTTCTTT.

This clone came up once. The genes are TRBV9 and TRBJ1-5; 9 nucleotides align to TRBD1. The germline V gene has CDR1 SGDLS and CDR2 YYNGEE. J gave up 0 bases and V 3 bases, and 4 bases lay outside the gene matches. The CDR3 sequence is 16 residues long. CDR3 loop: CASSEGTGLSNQPQHF. The CDR3 coding sequence is TGTGCCAGCAGCGAGGGGACAGGGCTTAGCAATCAGCCCCAGCATTTT.

This CDR3 is CASSAGGAREKLFF. The DNA of the CDR3 is TGTGCCAGCAGCGCTGGGGGGGCTAGGGAAAAACTGTTTTTT. The chain couples TRBV5-4 to TRBJ1-4; possible D gene TRBD1, 6 bases. Trimming left V 4 bases short and J 8 bases short, with 15 bases between. The CDR3 is 14 amino acids. The V gene's germline CDR1 is SGHNT and CDR2 YYREEE (reference sequence).

The rearrangement joins TRBV6-5 to TRBJ2-7; TRBD1 matches at 9 bases. This CDR3 is built from 15 residues. Trimming took 6 bases from V and 2 from J; bases not matched to a gene: 8. Germline loops: CDR1 MNHEY, CDR2 SVGAGI. The CDR3 protein is CASSRPGTGPYEQYF. CDR3 DNA: TGTGCCAGCAGCCGGCCCGGGACAGGGCCCTACGAGCAGTACTTC.